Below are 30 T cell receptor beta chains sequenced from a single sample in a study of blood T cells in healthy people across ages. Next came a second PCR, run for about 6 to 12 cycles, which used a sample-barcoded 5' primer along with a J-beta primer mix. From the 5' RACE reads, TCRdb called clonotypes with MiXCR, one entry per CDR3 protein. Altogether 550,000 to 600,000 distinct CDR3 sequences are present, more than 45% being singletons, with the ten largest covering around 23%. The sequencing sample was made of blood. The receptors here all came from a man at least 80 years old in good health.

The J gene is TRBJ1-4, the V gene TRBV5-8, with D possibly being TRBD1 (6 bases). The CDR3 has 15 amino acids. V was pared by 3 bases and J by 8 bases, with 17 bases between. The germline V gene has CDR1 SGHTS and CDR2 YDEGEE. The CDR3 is CASSYGQGRTEKLFF. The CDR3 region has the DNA TGTGCCAGCAGCTACGGGCAGGGGCGAACCGAAAAACTGTTTTTT. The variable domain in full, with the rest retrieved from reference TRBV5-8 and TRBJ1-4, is EAGVTQSPTHLIKTRGQQATLRCSPISGHTSVYWYQQALGLGLQFLLWYDEGEERNRGNFPPRFSGRQFPNYSSELNVNALELEDSALYLCASSYGQGRTEKLFFGSGTQLSVL.

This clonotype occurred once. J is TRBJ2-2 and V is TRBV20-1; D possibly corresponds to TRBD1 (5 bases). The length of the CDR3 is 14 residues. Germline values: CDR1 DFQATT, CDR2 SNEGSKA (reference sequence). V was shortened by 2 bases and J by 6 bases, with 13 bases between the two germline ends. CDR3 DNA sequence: TGCAGTGCTAGATCAGGGTTAGGGGCCGGGGAGCTGTTTTTT. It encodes CSARSGLGAGELFF.

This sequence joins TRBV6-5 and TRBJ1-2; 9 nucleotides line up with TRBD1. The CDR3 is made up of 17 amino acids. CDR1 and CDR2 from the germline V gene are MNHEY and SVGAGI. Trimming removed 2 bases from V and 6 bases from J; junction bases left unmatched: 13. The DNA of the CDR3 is TGTGCCAGCAGTTACGGGGGAAGACAGGACAGGGGCGATGGCTACACCTTC. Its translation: CASSYGGRQDRGDGYTF.

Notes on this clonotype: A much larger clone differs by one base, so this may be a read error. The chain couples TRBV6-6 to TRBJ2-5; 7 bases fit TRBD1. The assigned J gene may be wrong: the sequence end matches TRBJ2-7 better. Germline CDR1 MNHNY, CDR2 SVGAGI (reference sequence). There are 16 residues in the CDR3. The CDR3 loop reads CASTGAGGADRSEQYF. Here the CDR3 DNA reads TGTGCCAGCACCGGGGCCGGCGGCGCGGACAGGAGCGAGCAGTACTTC.

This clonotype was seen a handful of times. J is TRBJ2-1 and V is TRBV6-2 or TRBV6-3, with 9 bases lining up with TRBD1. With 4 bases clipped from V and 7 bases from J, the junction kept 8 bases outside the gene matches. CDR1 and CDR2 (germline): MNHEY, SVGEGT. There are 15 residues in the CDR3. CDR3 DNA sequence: TGTGCCAGCAGTTCCCGGGACAGGGAAGGAAATGAGCAGTTCTTC. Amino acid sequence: CASSSRDREGNEQFF.

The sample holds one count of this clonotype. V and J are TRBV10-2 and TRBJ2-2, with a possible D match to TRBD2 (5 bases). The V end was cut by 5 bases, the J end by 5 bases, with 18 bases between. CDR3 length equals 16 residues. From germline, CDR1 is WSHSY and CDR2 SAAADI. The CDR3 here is CASSHPRSGGTGELFF. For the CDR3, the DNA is TGCGCCAGCAGTCACCCCAGAAGCGGTGGTACCGGGGAGCTGTTTTTT.

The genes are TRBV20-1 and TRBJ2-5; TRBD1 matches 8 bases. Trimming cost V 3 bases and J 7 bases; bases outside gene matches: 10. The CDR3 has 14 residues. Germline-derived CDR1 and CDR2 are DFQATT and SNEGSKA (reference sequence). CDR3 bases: TGCAGTGCTAGTATCCAGGGGGCGCGGGGGACCCAGTACTTC. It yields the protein CSASIQGARGTQYF.

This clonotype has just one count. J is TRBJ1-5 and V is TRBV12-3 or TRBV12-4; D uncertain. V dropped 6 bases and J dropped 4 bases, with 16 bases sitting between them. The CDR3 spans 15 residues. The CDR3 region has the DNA TGTGCCAGCAGCCGGGGTCCCGGTCGGAATCAGCCCCAGCATTTT. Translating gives CASSRGPGRNQPQHF.

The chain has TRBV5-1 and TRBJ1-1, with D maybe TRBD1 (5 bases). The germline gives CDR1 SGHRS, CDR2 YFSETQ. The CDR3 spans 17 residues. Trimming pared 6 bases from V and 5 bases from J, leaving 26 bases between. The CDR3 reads CASNDPSKRPGGTEAFF. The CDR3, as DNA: TGCGCCAGCAACGACCCCAGTAAAAGACCGGGGGGGACTGAAGCTTTCTTT.

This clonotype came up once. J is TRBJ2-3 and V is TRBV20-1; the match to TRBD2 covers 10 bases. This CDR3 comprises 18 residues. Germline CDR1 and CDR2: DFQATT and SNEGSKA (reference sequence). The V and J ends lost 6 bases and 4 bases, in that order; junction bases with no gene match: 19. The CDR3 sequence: CSAPGVMIAGGLPDTQYF. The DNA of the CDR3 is TGCAGTGCCCCAGGGGTAATGATAGCGGGAGGTCTGCCAGATACGCAGTATTTT.

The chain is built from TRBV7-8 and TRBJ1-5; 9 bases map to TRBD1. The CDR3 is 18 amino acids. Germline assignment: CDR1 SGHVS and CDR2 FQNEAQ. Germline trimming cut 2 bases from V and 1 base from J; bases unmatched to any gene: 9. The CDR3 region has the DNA TGTGCCAGCAGCTTACCCGCGAGGGGACAGGGAAGCAATCAGCCCCAGCATTTT. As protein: CASSLPARGQGSNQPQHF.

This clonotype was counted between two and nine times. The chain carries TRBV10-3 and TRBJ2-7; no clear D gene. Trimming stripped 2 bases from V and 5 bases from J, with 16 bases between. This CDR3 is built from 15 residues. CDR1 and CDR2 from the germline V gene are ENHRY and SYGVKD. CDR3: CAISETSRNRDEQYF. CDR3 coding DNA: TGTGCCATCAGTGAGACCTCTAGGAATAGGGACGAGCAGTACTTC.

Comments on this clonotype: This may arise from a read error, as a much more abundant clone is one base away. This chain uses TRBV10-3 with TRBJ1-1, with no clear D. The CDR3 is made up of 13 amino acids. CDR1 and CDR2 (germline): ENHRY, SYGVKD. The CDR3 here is CAIGESPNTEAFF. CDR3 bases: TGTGCCATCGGTGAGTCTCCCAACACTGAAGCTTTCTTT.

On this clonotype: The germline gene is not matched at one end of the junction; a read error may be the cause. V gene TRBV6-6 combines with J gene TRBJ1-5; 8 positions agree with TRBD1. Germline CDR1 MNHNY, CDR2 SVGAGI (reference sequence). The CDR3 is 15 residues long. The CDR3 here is CACRRDRLWGQPQHF. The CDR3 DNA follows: TGTGCCTGCAGACGGGACAGGTTGTGGGGTCAGCCCCAGCATTTT.

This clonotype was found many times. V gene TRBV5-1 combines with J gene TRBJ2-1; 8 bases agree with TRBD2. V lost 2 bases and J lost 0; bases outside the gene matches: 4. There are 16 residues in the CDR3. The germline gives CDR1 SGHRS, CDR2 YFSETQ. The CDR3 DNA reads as TGCGCCAGCAGCTTTGCGGCGGGGGGCTCCTACAATGAGCAGTTCTTC. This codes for CASSFAAGGSYNEQFF.

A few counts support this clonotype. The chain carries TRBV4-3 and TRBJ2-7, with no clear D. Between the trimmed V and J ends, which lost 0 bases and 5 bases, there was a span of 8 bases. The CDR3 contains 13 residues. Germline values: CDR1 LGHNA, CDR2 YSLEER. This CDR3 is CASSQEGWDEQYF. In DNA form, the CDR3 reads TGCGCCAGCAGCCAAGAAGGTTGGGACGAGCAGTACTTC.

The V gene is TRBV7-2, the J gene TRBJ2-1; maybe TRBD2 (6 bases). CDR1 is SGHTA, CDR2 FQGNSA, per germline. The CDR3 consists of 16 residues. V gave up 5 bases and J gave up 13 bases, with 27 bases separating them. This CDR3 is CASSLRAGPGVETQFF. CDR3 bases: TGTGCCAGCAGCCTTAGAGCGGGCCCGGGTGTCGAGACCCAGTTCTTC.

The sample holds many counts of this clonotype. CDR3 bases: TGTGCCAGCAGTTACGGTGCGGGATCGGAGACCCAGTACTTC. Translation: CASSYGAGSETQYF. V is TRBV6-6 and J is TRBJ2-5, with D perhaps matching TRBD2 (6 bases). The V end was cut by 2 bases, the J end by 5 bases, with 12 bases between. Germline loops: CDR1 MNHNY, CDR2 SVGAGI (reference sequence). The CDR3 runs to 14 residues.

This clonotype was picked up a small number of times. The CDR3 spells CASSSGVFSSGDTQYF. CDR3 in DNA: TGTGCCAGCAGCTCAGGGGTATTCTCCTCTGGAGATACGCAGTATTTT. V is TRBV4-2 and J is TRBJ2-3, with a tentative D call TRBD1 (6 bases). Germline V lookup: CDR1 LGHNA, CDR2 YNFKEQ. The V and J ends lost 5 bases and 5 bases respectively, with 20 bases between them. The CDR3 sequence is 16 residues long.

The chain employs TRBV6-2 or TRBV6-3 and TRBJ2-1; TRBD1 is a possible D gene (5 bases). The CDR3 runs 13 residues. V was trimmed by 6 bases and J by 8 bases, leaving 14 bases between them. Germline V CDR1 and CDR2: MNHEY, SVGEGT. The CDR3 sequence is CASSPYRSDEQFF. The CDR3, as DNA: TGTGCCAGCAGCCCTTACAGGTCCGATGAGCAGTTCTTC.

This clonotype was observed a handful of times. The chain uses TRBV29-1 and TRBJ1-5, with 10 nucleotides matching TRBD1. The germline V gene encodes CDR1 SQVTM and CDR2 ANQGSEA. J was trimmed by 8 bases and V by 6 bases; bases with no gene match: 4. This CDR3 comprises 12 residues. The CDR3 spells CSVTGGTEPQHF. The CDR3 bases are TGCAGCGTGACAGGGGGCACGGAGCCCCAGCATTTT.

The chain's CDR3 is CAIRQTGGQFF. The CDR3 DNA reads as TGTGCCATCAGACAGACAGGGGGGCAGTTCTTC. The rearrangement joins TRBV10-3 to TRBJ2-1; 9 bases line up with TRBD1. The CDR3 spans 11 residues. The ends lost 6 bases at V and 12 bases at J; junction bases unmatched: 3. From germline, CDR1 is ENHRY and CDR2 SYGVKD.

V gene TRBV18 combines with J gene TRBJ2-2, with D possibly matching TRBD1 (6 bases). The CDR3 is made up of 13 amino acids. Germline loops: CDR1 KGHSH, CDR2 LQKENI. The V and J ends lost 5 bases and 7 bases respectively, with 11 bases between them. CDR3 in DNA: TGTGCCAGCTCAACTCAGGGGCTCGGGGAGCTGTTTTTT. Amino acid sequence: CASSTQGLGELFF. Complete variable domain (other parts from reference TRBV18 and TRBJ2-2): NAGVMQNPRHLVRRRGQEARLRCSPMKGHSHVYWYRQLPEEGLKFMVYLQKENIIDESGMPKERFSAEFPKEGPSILRIQQVVRGDSAAYFCASSTQGLGELFFGEGSRLTVL.

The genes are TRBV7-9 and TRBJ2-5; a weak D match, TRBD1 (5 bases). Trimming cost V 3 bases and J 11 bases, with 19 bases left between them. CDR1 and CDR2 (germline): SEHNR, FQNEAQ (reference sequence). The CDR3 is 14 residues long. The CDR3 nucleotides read TGTGCCAGCAGCTTCGACAGTTCAACAAGTGAGCAGTACTTC. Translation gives CASSFDSSTSEQYF.

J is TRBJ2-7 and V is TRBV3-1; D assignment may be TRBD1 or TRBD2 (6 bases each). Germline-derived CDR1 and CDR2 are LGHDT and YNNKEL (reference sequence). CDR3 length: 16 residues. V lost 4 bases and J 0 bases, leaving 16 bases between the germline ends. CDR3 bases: TGTGCCAGCAGCCCCAGACTTAAGGGGGGCTCCTACGAGCAGTACTTC. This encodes CASSPRLKGGSYEQYF.

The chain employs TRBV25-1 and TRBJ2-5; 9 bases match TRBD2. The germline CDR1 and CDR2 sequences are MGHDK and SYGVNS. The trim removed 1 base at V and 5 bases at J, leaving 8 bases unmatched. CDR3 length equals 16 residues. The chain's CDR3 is CASSEFGGRAQETQYF. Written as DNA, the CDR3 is TGTGCCAGCAGTGAATTCGGCGGGAGGGCCCAGGAGACCCAGTACTTC. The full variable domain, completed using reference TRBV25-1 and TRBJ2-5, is EADIYQTPRYLVIGTGKKITLECSQTMGHDKMYWYQQDPGMELHLIHYSYGVNSTEKGDLSSESTVSRIRTEHFPLTLESARPSHTSQYLCASSEFGGRAQETQYFGPGTRLLVL.

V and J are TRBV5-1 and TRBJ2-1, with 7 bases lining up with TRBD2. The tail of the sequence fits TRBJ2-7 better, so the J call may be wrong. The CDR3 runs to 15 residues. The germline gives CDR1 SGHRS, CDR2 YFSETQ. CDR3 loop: CASSLASGAYNEQYF. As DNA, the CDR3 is TGCGCCAGCAGCTTGGCTAGCGGAGCCTACAATGAGCAGTACTTC.

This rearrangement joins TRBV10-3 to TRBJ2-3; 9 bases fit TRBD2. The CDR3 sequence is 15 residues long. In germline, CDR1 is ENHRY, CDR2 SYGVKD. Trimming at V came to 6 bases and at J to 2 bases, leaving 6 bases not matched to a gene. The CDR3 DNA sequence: TGTGCCATCAGCGGGCCGGGACTAGCCACAGATACGCAGTATTTT. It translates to CAISGPGLATDTQYF.

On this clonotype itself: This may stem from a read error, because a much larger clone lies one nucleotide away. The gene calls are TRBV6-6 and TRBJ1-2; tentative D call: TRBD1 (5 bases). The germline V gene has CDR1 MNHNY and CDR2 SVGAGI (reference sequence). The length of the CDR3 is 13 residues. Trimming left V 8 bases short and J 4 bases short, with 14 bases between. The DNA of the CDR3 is TGTGCCAGCTCTTATACAAGGGGCTATGGCTACACCTTC. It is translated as CASSYTRGYGYTF.

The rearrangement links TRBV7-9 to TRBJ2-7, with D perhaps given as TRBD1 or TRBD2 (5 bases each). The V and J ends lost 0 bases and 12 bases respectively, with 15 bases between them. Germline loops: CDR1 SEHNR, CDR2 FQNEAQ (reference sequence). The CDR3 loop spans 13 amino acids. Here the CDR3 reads CASSLAWDRAMYF. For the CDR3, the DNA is TGTGCCAGCAGCTTAGCCTGGGACCGCGCTATGTACTTC. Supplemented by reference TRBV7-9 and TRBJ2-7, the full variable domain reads DTGVSQNPRHKITKRGQNVTFRCDPISEHNRLYWYRQTLGQGPEFLTYFQNEAQLEKSRLLSDRFSAERPKGSFSTLEIQRTEQGDSAMYLCASSLAWDRAMYFGPGTRLTVT.